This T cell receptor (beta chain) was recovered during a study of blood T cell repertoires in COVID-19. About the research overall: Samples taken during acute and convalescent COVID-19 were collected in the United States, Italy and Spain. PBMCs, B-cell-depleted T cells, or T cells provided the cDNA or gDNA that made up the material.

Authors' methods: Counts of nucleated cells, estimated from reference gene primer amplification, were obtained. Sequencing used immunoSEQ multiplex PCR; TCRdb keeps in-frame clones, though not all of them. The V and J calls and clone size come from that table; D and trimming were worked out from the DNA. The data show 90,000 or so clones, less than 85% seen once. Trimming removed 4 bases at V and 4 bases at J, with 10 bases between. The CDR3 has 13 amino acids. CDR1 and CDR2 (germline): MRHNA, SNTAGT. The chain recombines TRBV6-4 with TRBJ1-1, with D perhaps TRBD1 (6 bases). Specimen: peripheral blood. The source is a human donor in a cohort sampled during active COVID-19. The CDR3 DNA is TGTGCCAGCAGTGCAGGGGCCGGCACTGAAGCTTTCTTT. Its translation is CASSAGAGTEAFF.